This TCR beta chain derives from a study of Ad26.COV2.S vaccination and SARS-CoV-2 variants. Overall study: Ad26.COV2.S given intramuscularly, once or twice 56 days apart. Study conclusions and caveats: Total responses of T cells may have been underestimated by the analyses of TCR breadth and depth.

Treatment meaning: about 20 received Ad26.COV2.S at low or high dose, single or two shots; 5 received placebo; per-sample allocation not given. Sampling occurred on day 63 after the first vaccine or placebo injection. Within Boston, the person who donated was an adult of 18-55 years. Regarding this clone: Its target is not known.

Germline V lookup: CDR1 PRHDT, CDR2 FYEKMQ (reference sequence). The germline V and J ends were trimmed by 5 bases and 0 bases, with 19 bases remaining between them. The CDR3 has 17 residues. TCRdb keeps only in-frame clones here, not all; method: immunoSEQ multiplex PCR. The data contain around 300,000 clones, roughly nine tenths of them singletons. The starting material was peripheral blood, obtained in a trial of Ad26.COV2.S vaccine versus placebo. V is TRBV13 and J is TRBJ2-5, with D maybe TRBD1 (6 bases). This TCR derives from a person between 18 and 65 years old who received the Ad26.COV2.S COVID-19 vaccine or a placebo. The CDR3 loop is CASSAITGPMYQETQYF. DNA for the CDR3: TGTGCCAGCAGCGCTATCACAGGGCCCATGTACCAAGAGACCCAGTACTTC.